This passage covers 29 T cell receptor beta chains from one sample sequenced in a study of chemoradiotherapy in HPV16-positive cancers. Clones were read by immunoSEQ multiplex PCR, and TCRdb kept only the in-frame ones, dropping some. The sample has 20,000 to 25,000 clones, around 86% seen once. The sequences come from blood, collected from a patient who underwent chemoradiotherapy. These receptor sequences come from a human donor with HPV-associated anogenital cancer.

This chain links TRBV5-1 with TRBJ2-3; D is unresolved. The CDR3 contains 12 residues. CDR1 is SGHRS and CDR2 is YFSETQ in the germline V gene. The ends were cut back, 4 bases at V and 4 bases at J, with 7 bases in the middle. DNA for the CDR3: TGCGCCAGCAGCATGAACGCAGATACGCAGTATTTT. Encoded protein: CASSMNADTQYF.

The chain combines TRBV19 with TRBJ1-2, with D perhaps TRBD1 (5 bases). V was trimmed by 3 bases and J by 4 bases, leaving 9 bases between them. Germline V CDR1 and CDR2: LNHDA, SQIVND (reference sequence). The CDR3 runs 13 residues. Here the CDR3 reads CASSMQGPYGYTF. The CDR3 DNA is TGTGCCAGTAGTATGCAGGGCCCCTATGGCTACACCTTC.

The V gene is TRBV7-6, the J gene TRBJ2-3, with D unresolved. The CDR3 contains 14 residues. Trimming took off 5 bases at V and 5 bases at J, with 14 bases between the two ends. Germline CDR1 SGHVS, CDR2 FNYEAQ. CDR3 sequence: CASSTASGIDTQYF. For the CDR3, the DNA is TGTGCCAGCAGCACTGCGAGTGGTATAGATACGCAGTATTTT.

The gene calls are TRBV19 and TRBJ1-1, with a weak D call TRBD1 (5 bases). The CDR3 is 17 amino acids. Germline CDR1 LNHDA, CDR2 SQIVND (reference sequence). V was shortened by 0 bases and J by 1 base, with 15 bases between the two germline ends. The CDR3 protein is CASSIDPRLGPNTEAFF. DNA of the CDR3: TGTGCCAGTAGTATAGACCCGAGACTGGGACCGAACACTGAAGCTTTCTTT.

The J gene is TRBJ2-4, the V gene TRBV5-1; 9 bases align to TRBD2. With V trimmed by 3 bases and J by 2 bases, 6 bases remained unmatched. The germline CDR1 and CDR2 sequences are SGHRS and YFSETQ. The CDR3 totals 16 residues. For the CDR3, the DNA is TGCGCCAGCAGCTCGACTAGCGGAGCTTCCAAAAACATTCAGTACTTC. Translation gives CASSSTSGASKNIQYF. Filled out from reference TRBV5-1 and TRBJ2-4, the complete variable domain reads KAGVTQTPRYLIKTRGQQVTLSCSPISGHRSVSWYQQTPGQGLQFLFEYFSETQRNKGNFPGRFSGRQFSNSRSEMNVSTLELGDSALYLCASSSTSGASKNIQYFGAGTRLSVL.

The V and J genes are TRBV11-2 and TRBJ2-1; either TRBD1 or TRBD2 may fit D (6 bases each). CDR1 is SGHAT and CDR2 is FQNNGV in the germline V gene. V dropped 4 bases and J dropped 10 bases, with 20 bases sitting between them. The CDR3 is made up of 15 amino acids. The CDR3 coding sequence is TGTGCCAGCAGCTCCCAGTTGAGGGGGGCAGAGGAGCAGTTCTTC. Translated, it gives CASSSQLRGAEEQFF.

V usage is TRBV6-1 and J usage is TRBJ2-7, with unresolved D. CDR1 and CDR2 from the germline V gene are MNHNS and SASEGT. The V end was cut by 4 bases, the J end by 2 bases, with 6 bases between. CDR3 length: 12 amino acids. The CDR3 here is CASSVSTYEQYF. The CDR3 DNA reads TGTGCCAGCAGTGTTTCTACCTACGAGCAGTACTTC.

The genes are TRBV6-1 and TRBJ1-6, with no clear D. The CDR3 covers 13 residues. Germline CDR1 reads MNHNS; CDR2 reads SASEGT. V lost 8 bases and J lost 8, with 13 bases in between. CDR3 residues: CASLVNRDSPLHF. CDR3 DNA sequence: TGTGCCAGCCTGGTAAATCGGGATTCACCCCTCCACTTT.

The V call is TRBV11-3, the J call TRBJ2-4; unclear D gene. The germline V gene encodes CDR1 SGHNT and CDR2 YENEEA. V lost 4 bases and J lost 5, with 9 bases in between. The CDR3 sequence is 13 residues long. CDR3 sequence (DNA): TGTGCCAGCAGCTACTCAGTCGAAAACATTCAGTACTTC. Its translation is CASSYSVENIQYF.

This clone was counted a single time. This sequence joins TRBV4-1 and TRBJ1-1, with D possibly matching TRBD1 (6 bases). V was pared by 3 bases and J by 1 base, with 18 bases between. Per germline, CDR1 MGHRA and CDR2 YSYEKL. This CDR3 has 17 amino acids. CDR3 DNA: TGCGCCAGCAGCCACGGAAGGACGGGACAAAAGAACACTGAAGCTTTCTTT. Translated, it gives CASSHGRTGQKNTEAFF.

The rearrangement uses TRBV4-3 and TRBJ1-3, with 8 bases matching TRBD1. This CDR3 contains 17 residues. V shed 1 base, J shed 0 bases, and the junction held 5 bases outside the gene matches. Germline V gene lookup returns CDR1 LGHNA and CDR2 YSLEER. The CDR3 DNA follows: TGCGCCAGCAGCCAAGGACAGGGGTCTAGCTCTGGAAACACCATATATTTT. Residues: CASSQGQGSSSGNTIYF.

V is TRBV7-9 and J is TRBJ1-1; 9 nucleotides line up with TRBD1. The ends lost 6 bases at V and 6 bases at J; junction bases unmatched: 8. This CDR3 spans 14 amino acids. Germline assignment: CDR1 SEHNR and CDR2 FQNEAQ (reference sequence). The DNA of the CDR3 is TGTGCCAGCAGTTTACAGGGGGCAGTCGCTGAAGCTTTCTTT. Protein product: CASSLQGAVAEAFF.

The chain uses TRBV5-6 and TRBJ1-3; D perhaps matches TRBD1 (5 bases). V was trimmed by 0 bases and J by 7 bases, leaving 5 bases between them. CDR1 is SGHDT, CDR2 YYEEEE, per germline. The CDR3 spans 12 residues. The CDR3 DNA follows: TGTGCCAGCAGCTTGGGGGGGAACACCATATATTTT. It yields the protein CASSLGGNTIYF.

CDR3 nucleotide sequence: TGTGCCAGCAGCCCCTCGGGAACAGATACGCAGTATTTT. Translation: CASSPSGTDTQYF. The chain uses TRBV7-9 and TRBJ2-3, with a tentative D call TRBD2 (5 bases). The CDR3 runs 13 residues. CDR1 and CDR2 (germline): SEHNR, FQNEAQ (reference sequence). The ends were cut back, 5 bases at V and 3 bases at J, with 9 bases in the middle.

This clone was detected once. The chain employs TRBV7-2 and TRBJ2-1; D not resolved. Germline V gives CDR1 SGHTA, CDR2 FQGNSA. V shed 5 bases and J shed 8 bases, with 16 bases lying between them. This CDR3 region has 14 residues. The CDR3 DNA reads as TGTGCCAGCAGCCCGGCGGCCTCGGTCCATGAGCAGTTCTTC. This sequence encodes CASSPAASVHEQFF.

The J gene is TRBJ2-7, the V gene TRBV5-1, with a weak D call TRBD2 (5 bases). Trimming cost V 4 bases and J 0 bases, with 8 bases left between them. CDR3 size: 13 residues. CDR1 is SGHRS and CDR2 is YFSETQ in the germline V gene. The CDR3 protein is CASSPGNSYEQYF. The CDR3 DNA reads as TGCGCCAGCAGCCCCGGGAACTCCTACGAGCAGTACTTC.

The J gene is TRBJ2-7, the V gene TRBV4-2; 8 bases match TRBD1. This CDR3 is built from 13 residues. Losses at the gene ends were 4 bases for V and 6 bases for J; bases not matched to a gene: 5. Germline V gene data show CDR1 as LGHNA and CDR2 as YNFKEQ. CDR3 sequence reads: CASSLNRGTEQYF. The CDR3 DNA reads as TGTGCCAGCAGCCTGAACAGGGGGACCGAGCAGTACTTC.

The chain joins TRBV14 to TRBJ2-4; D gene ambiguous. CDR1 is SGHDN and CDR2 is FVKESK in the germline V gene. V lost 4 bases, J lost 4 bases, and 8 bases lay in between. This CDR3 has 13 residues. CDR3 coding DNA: TGTGCCAGCAGCCTCGGATTGAAAAACATTCAGTACTTC. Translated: CASSLGLKNIQYF.

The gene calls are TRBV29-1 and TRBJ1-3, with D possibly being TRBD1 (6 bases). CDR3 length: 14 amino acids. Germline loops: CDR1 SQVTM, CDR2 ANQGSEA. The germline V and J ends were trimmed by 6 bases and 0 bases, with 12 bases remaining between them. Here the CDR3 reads CSVLPGDSGNTIYF. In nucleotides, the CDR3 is TGCAGCGTCCTGCCAGGGGACTCTGGAAACACCATATATTTT.

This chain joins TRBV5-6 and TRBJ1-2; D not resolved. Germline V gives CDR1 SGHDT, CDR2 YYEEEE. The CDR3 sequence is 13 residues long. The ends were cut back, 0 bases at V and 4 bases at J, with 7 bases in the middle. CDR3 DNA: TGTGCCAGCAGCTTGGGGGTCAGCTATGGCTACACCTTC. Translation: CASSLGVSYGYTF.

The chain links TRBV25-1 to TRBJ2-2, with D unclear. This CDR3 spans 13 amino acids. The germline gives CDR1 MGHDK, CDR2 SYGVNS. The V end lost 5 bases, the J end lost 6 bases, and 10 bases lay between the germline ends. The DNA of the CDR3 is TGTGCCAGCAGTTTCGTGGCAGCCGGGGAGCTGTTTTTT. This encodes CASSFVAAGELFF.

The CDR3 nucleotides are TGCGCCAGCAGCCAAGCAGCGGGGGATTATAATTCACCCCTCCACTTT. It codes for CASSQAAGDYNSPLHF. The chain combines TRBV4-1 with TRBJ1-6; weak D call: TRBD1 (5 bases). The CDR3 consists of 16 residues. CDR1 MGHRA and CDR2 YSYEKL come from the germline V gene. V lost 1 base and J lost 4, with 11 bases in between.

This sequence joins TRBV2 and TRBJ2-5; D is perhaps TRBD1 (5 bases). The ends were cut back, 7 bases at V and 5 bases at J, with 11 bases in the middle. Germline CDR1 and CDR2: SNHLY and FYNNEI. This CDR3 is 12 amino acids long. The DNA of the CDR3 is TGTGCCAGCACCCCAGGGCGGGAGACCCAGTACTTC. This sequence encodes CASTPGRETQYF.

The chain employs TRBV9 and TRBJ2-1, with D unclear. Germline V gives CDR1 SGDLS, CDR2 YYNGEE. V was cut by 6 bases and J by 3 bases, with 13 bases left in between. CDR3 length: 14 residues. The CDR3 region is CASTPSAVYNEQFF. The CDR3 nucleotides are TGTGCCAGCACCCCCTCGGCAGTCTACAATGAGCAGTTCTTC.

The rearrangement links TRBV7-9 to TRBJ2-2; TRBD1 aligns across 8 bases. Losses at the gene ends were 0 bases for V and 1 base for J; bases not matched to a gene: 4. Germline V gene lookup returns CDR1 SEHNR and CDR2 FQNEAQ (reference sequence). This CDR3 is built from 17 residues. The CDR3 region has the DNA TGTGCCAGCAGCTTAGCGCACGGGACAGGGAACACCGGGGAGCTGTTTTTT. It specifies CASSLAHGTGNTGELFF.

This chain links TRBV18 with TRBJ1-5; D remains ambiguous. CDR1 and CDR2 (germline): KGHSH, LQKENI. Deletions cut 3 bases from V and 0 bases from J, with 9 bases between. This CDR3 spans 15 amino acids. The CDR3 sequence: CASSPFDNSNQPQHF. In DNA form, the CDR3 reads TGTGCCAGCTCACCTTTTGATAATAGCAATCAGCCCCAGCATTTT.

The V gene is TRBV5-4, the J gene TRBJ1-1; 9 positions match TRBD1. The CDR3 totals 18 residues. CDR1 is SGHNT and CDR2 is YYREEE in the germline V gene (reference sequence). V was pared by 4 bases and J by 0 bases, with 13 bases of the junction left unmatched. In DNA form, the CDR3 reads TGTGCCAGCAGCCCTGGACAGGGGCCAAATGATTTGAACACTGAAGCTTTCTTT. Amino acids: CASSPGQGPNDLNTEAFF.

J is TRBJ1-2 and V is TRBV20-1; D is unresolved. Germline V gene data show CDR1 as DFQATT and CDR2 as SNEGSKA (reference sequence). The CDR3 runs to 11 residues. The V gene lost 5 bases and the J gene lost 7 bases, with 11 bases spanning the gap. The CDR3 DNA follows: TGCAGTGCTCCTACGGACGGTGGCTACACCTTC. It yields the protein CSAPTDGGYTF.

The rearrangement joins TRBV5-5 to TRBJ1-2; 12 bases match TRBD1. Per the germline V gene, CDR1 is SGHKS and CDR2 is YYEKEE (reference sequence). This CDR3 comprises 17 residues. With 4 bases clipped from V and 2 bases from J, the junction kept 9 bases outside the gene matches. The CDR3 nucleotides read TGTGCCAGCAGCCAAACTCCGGGACAGGGGGCAAACTATGGCTACACCTTC. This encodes CASSQTPGQGANYGYTF. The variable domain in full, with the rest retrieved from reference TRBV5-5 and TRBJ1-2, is DAGVTQSPTHLIKTRGQQVTLRCSPISGHKSVSWYQQVLGQGPQFIFQYYEKEERGRGNFPDRFSARQFPNYSSELNVNALLLGDSALYLCASSQTPGQGANYGYTFGSGTRLTVV.